Shown below are 24 T cell receptor beta chains from a single sample sequenced in a study of cytomegalovirus exposure and HLA in healthy donors (dated by TCRdb to about 2017). The protocol used for the library was the immunoSEQ multiplex PCR assay. A mixture of 60 forward primers for TCR Vbeta segments and 13 reverse primers for TCR Jbeta segments was used in the multiplex PCR. The table was pulled from immuneACCESS by TCRdb, which kept in-frame rearrangements only. Such tables lose some clones; where checked, under half of the loss comes from unresolved V genes, and the rest has no known cause. For this sample the table gives 150,000 to 200,000 clones, of which approximately 76% were detected only once. Over 2% of the sample is taken by the ten largest. Sequenced: PBMCs. The source is a female donor in good health and CMV-seronegative.

The V call is TRBV4-2, the J call TRBJ1-6; TRBD1 aligns across 8 bases. The CDR3 consists of 15 residues. Germline CDR1 and CDR2: LGHNA and YNFKEQ. Trimming took 0 bases from V and 12 from J; bases not matched to a gene: 7. CDR3 in amino acids: CASSQEGRQGLPLHF. The CDR3 DNA follows: TGTGCCAGCAGCCAAGAAGGGAGACAGGGGTTACCCCTCCACTTT.

This chain connects TRBV28 to TRBJ2-7; TRBD2 might be the D (6 bases). The CDR3 sequence is 15 residues long. In germline, CDR1 is MDHEN, CDR2 SYDVKM. Trimming stripped 7 bases from V and 4 bases from J, with 20 bases between. This CDR3 reads CASKVSGGDPYEQYF. The CDR3 region has the DNA TGTGCCAGCAAGGTTTCGGGCGGGGACCCTTACGAGCAGTACTTC.

The chain joins TRBV2 to TRBJ1-3; D unclear. Germline V gives CDR1 SNHLY, CDR2 FYNNEI. V was pared by 6 bases and J by 0 bases, with 9 bases between. CDR3 length: 14 residues. CDR3: CASSEHVSGNTIYF. CDR3 bases: TGTGCCAGCAGCGAACATGTCTCTGGAAACACCATATATTTT.

In this sample, this clone turned up once. The same CDR3 is also encoded by other DNA sequences in this sample. The J gene is TRBJ1-4, the V gene TRBV30; a possible D gene is TRBD1 (5 bases). Germline V lookup: CDR1 GTSNPN, CDR2 SVGIG (reference sequence). The V gene lost 1 base and the J gene lost 3 bases, with 18 bases spanning the gap. This CDR3 spans 17 amino acids. Here the CDR3 DNA reads TGTGCCTGGAGTGGGGGCGCTTTGTTTCAGTCTAATGAAAAACTGTTTTTT. Translation gives CAWSGGALFQSNEKLFF.

The chain joins TRBV4-1 to TRBJ2-3; D may be TRBD2 (5 bases). This CDR3 has 15 residues. V was cut by 4 bases and J by 6 bases, with 17 bases left in between. The V gene's germline CDR1 is MGHRA and CDR2 YSYEKL. The CDR3 here is CASSPRDGGFDTQYF. In DNA form, the CDR3 reads TGCGCCAGCAGCCCCCGAGACGGAGGCTTTGATACGCAGTATTTT.

The CDR3 DNA sequence: TGTGCCAGCAGGTCAACCGGGACAGTAACTAATGAAAAACTGTTTTTT. Its protein is CASRSTGTVTNEKLFF. The rearrangement joins TRBV7-9 to TRBJ1-4; 7 bases agree with TRBD1. This CDR3 is built from 16 residues. Germline V gene data show CDR1 as SEHNR and CDR2 as FQNEAQ (reference sequence). V lost 6 bases to trimming and J lost 1 base; unmatched junction nucleotides: 8.

The chain has TRBV30 and TRBJ2-3; 8 positions match TRBD2. J gave up 4 bases and V 0 bases, and 3 bases lay outside the gene matches. The germline V gene encodes CDR1 GTSNPN and CDR2 SVGIG (reference sequence). The CDR3 has 14 residues. CDR3 bases: TGTGCCTGGAGTGTCCCGGGACTAGCAGATACGCAGTATTTT. This gives the protein CAWSVPGLADTQYF. Full variable domain (rest looked up from reference TRBV30 and TRBJ2-3): SQTIHQWPATLVQPVGSPLSLECTVEGTSNPNLYWYRQAAGRGLQLLFYSVGIGQISSEVPQNLSASRPQDRQFILSSKKLLLSDSGFYLCAWSVPGLADTQYFGPGTRLTVL.

The chain couples TRBV15 to TRBJ1-2; 8 bases match TRBD1. The CDR3 totals 16 residues. The J segment lost 6 bases and the V segment lost 1 base, leaving 10 bases of the junction unmatched. Germline CDR1 reads LNHNV; CDR2 reads YYDKDF (reference sequence). The CDR3 is CATSRVKAGGVDGYTF. The DNA of the CDR3 is TGTGCCACCAGCAGAGTAAAAGCAGGGGGCGTGGATGGCTACACCTTC.

The V gene is TRBV29-1, the J gene TRBJ1-4; possible D gene TRBD1, 6 bases. Germline V CDR1 and CDR2: SQVTM, ANQGSEA. V lost 7 bases to trimming and J lost 3 bases, with 12 bases between them. CDR3 length equals 13 residues. The DNA of the CDR3 is TGCAGCGCCTTGGACAGATCTAATGAAAAACTGTTTTTT. This gives the protein CSALDRSNEKLFF.

This chain links TRBV11-1 with TRBJ2-1; D call uncertain. The length of the CDR3 is 14 residues. Germline V CDR1 and CDR2: SGHAT, FQDESV (reference sequence). V was trimmed by 7 bases and J by 4 bases, leaving 14 bases between them. CDR3: CASTADSTYNEQFF. The CDR3 nucleotides are TGTGCCAGCACCGCAGACTCAACTTACAATGAGCAGTTCTTC. Complete variable domain (other parts from reference TRBV11-1 and TRBJ2-1): EAEVAQSPRYKITEKSQAVAFWCDPISGHATLYWYRQILGQGPELLVQFQDESVVDDSQLPKDRFSAERLKGVDSTLKIQPAELGDSAMYLCASTADSTYNEQFFGPGTRLTVL.

This chain connects TRBV7-3 to TRBJ1-2, with 7 positions matching TRBD1. From germline, CDR1 is SGHTA and CDR2 FQGTGA. With V trimmed by 1 base and J by 4 bases, 3 bases remained unmatched. The CDR3 totals 14 residues. The CDR3 coding sequence is TGTGCCAGCAGCTTAAATGCAGGGGGCTATGGCTACACCTTC. Its protein product is CASSLNAGGYGYTF. The entire variable domain, with the rest obtained from reference TRBV7-3 and TRBJ1-2, is as follows: GAGVSQTPSNKVTEKGKYVELRCDPISGHTALYWYRQSLGQGPEFLIYFQGTGAADDSGLPNDRFFAVRPEGSVSTLKIQRTERGDSAVYLCASSLNAGGYGYTFGSGTRLTVV.

The rearrangement uses TRBV7-9 and TRBJ2-1, with D possibly being TRBD2 (7 bases). Germline CDR1 is SEHNR and CDR2 is FQNEAQ (reference sequence). V was trimmed by 1 base and J by 7 bases, leaving 14 bases between them. The CDR3 runs to 15 residues. The CDR3 reads CASSLVGGGRNEQFF. Here the CDR3 DNA reads TGTGCCAGCAGCTTAGTAGGCGGGGGCCGGAATGAGCAGTTCTTC. The full variable domain, with the rest looked up from reference TRBV7-9 and TRBJ2-1, is DTGVSQNPRHKITKRGQNVTFRCDPISEHNRLYWYRQTLGQGPEFLTYFQNEAQLEKSRLLSDRFSAERPKGSFSTLEIQRTEQGDSAMYLCASSLVGGGRNEQFFGPGTRLTVL.

CDR3 protein: CASSLRPQGRYGYTF. The DNA for the CDR3 is TGTGCCAGCAGCTTGCGCCCACAGGGGAGGTATGGCTACACCTTC. The rearrangement uses TRBV5-6 and TRBJ1-2; 7 nucleotides align to TRBD1. This CDR3 has 15 residues. Trimming removed 1 base from V and 5 bases from J; junction bases left unmatched: 8. Germline CDR1 reads SGHDT; CDR2 reads YYEEEE.

The chain is built from TRBV10-3 and TRBJ2-1; 9 bases are a match to TRBD2. The CDR3 runs 18 residues. The trim removed 4 bases at V and 7 bases at J, leaving 17 bases unmatched. The germline CDR1 and CDR2 sequences are ENHRY and SYGVKD. The CDR3: CAISATDYELAGRNEQFF. DNA of the CDR3: TGTGCCATCAGTGCCACAGACTACGAACTAGCGGGCAGGAATGAGCAGTTCTTC.

This chain connects TRBV6-1 to TRBJ2-5, with TRBD2 identical over 8 bases. The CDR3 length is 16 residues. The V and J ends lost 2 bases and 0 bases, in that order; junction bases with no gene match: 5. CDR1 and CDR2 from the germline V gene are MNHNS and SASEGT. The CDR3 reads CASSEFTSGDQETQYF. CDR3 nucleotides: TGTGCCAGCAGTGAATTCACTAGCGGCGACCAAGAGACCCAGTACTTC.

This clone showed up just a few times. This chain uses TRBV19 with TRBJ2-2; 9 bases agree with TRBD1. The CDR3 spans 15 residues. V was pared by 3 bases and J by 7 bases, with 6 bases of the junction left unmatched. CDR1 and CDR2 (germline): LNHDA, SQIVND (reference sequence). The CDR3 here is CASSMGDRGIGELFF. The CDR3 DNA reads as TGTGCCAGTAGTATGGGAGACAGGGGGATCGGGGAGCTGTTTTTT.

This clone was found a few times. V and J are TRBV11-2 and TRBJ1-5; the D gene is possibly TRBD1 (5 bases). This CDR3 has 15 amino acids. Germline V gene lookup returns CDR1 SGHAT and CDR2 FQNNGV. Trimming took 5 bases from V and 7 from J, leaving 18 bases between them. CDR3 sequence (DNA): TGTGCCAGCAGCCGGGGGGGAGGGGTAGGACAGCCCCAGCATTTT. Amino acid sequence: CASSRGGGVGQPQHF. Looking up the rest from reference TRBV11-2 and TRBJ1-5 gives the full variable domain: EAGVAQSPRYKIIEKRQSVAFWCNPISGHATLYWYQQILGQGPKLLIQFQNNGVVDDSQLPKDRFSAERLKGVDSTLKIQPAKLEDSAVYLCASSRGGGVGQPQHFGDGTRLSIL.

V gene TRBV5-1 combines with J gene TRBJ1-1, with 7 nucleotides matching TRBD1. The CDR3 spans 16 residues. J was trimmed by 1 base and V by 2 bases; bases with no gene match: 8. Germline V gives CDR1 SGHRS, CDR2 YFSETQ. CDR3 residues: CASSLRDSAPNTEAFF. CDR3 nucleotides: TGCGCCAGCAGCTTACGGGACAGCGCCCCGAACACTGAAGCTTTCTTT.

This clone was detected a few times. The CDR3 reads CSVALRVPSEAFF. CDR3 bases: TGCAGCGTAGCCCTCCGGGTCCCTTCTGAAGCTTTCTTT. The V gene is TRBV29-1, the J gene TRBJ1-1; no firm D call. The germline V and J ends were trimmed by 6 bases and 6 bases, with 17 bases remaining between them. In germline, CDR1 is SQVTM, CDR2 ANQGSEA. CDR3 length: 13 amino acids.

The V gene is TRBV29-1, the J gene TRBJ1-2, with TRBD1 matching over 11 bases. The V gene end was trimmed by 6 bases and the J gene end by 4 bases; junction bases not matched to a gene: 1. The CDR3 spans 12 residues. Germline loops: CDR1 SQVTM, CDR2 ANQGSEA. This chain's CDR3 is CSVGTGGYGYTF. The CDR3 DNA is TGCAGCGTCGGGACAGGGGGCTATGGCTACACCTTC.

The rearrangement uses TRBV30 and TRBJ2-7, with a weak D call TRBD1 (5 bases). The CDR3 is 15 residues long. The germline V and J ends were trimmed by 4 bases and 6 bases, with 22 bases remaining between them. Germline CDR1 GTSNPN, CDR2 SVGIG (reference sequence). The CDR3: CAWTKAFQGKSEQYF. The CDR3 nucleotides are TGTGCCTGGACCAAGGCGTTCCAGGGCAAAAGCGAGCAGTACTTC.

This chain links TRBV7-9 with TRBJ2-5; 8 nucleotides line up with TRBD2. Trimming removed 7 bases from V and 5 bases from J; junction bases left unmatched: 12. The CDR3 spans 15 residues. CDR1 is SEHNR, CDR2 FQNEAQ, per germline (reference sequence). The CDR3 spells CASNPPGRAGETQYF. The CDR3 DNA sequence: TGTGCCAGCAACCCACCCGGGAGGGCGGGCGAGACCCAGTACTTC.

With respect to this clone: The same CDR3 arises from other DNA sequences in this sample as well. This chain joins TRBV6-6 and TRBJ1-3; 8 nucleotides align to TRBD1. The length of the CDR3 is 15 residues. Germline trimming cut 2 bases from V and 8 bases from J; bases unmatched to any gene: 8. From germline, CDR1 is MNHNY and CDR2 SVGAGI (reference sequence). The CDR3 DNA follows: TGTGCCAGCAGTTACGCAGGGGGCTTAGGGGACACCATATATTTT. The encoded protein is CASSYAGGLGDTIYF.

J is TRBJ2-3 and V is TRBV5-1, with 9 bases lining up with TRBD2. Germline V gene lookup returns CDR1 SGHRS and CDR2 YFSETQ. J gave up 2 bases and V 6 bases, and 10 bases lay outside the gene matches. The CDR3 length is 16 residues. The CDR3 DNA follows: TGCGCCAGCACCCAAGGTGGACTAGCGACCACAGATACGCAGTATTTT. This gives the protein CASTQGGLATTDTQYF.